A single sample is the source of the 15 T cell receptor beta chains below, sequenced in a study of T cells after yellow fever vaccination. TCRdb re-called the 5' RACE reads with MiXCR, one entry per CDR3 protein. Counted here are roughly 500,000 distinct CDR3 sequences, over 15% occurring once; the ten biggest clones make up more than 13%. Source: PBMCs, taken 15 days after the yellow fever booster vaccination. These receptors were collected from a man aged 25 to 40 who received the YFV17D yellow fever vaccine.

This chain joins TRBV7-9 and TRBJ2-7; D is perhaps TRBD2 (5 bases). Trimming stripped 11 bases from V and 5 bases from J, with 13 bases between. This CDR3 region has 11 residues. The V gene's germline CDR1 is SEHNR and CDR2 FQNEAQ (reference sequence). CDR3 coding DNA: TGTGCCGGCGGGCGAAGTCACGAGCAGTACTTC. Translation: CAGGRSHEQYF.

The CDR3 is CASSELAGVRETQYF. The CDR3 DNA is TGTGCCAGCAGCGAACTAGCGGGAGTCCGGGAGACCCAGTACTTC. The chain is built from TRBV7-2 and TRBJ2-5; TRBD2 matches 11 bases. The CDR3 extends over 15 amino acids. From germline, CDR1 is SGHTA and CDR2 FQGNSA. The V gene end was trimmed by 5 bases and the J gene end by 5 bases; junction bases not matched to a gene: 7.

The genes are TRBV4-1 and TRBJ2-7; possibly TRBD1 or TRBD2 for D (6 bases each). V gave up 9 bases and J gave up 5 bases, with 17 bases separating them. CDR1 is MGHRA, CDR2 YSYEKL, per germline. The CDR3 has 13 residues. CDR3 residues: CASSSMGGNEQYF. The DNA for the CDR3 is TGCGCCAGTAGTTCTATGGGGGGCAACGAGCAGTACTTC.

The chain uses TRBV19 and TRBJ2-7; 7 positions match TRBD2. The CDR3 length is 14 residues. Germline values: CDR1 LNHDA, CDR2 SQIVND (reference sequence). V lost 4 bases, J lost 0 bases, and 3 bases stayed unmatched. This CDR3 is CASSKAGTSYEQYF. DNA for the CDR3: TGTGCCAGTAGTAAAGCGGGGACCTCCTACGAGCAGTACTTC.

The CDR3 loop reads CASSRKGQWETQYF. Written as DNA, the CDR3 is TGTGCCAGCAGCCGAAAGGGACAGTGGGAGACCCAGTACTTC. This rearrangement joins TRBV7-2 to TRBJ2-5; the match to TRBD1 covers 7 bases. Germline values: CDR1 SGHTA, CDR2 FQGNSA. Trimming removed 5 bases from V and 5 bases from J; junction bases left unmatched: 8. The CDR3 runs 14 residues.

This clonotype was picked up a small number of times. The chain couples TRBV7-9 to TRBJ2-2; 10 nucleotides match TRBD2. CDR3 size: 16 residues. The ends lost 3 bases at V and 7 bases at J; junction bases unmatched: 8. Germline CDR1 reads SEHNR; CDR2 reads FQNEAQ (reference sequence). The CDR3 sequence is CASSFFTSGIYGELFF. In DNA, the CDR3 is TGTGCCAGCAGCTTTTTTACTAGCGGGATATACGGGGAGCTGTTTTTT.

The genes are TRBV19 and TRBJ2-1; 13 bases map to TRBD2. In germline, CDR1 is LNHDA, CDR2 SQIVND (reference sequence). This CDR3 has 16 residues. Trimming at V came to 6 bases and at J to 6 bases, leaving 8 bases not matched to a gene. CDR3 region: CASRRGGTSGTNEQFF. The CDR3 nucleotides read TGTGCCAGTAGGAGGGGCGGGACTAGCGGGACCAATGAGCAGTTCTTC.

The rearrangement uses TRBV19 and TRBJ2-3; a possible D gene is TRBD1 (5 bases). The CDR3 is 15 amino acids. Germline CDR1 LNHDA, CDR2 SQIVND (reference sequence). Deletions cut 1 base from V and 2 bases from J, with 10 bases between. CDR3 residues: CASSIGGRNTDTQYF. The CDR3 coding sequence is TGTGCCAGTAGTATAGGGGGCAGAAACACAGATACGCAGTATTTT.

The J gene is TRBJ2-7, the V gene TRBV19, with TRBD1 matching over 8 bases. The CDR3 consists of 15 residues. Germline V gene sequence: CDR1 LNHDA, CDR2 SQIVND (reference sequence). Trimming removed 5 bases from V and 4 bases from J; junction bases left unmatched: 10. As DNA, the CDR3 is TGTGCCAGTAGTCCTTGGACAGGGCAACGTTACGAGCAGTACTTC. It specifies CASSPWTGQRYEQYF. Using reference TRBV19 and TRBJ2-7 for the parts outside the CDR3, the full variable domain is DGGITQSPKYLFRKEGQNVTLSCEQNLNHDAMYWYRQDPGQGLRLIYYSQIVNDFQKGDIAEGYSVSREKKESFPLTVTSAQKNPTAFYLCASSPWTGQRYEQYFGPGTRLTVT.

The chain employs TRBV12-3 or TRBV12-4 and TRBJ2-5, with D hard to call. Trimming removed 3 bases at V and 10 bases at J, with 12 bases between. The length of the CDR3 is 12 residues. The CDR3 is CASSLGTAGQYF. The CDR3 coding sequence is TGTGCCAGCAGTTTGGGAACTGCTGGCCAGTACTTC.

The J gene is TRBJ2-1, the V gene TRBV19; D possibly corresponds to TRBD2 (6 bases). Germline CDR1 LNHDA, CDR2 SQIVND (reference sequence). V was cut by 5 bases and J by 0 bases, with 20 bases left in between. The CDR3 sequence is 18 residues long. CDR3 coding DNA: TGTGCCAGTAGTCTGTCGTCGGTAGCGGAATACTCCTACAATGAGCAGTTCTTC. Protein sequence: CASSLSSVAEYSYNEQFF.

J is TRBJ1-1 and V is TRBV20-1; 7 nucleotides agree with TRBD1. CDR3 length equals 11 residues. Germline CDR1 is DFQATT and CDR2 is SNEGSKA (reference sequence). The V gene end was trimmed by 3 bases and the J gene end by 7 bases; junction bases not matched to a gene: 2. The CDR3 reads CSASRGVEAFF. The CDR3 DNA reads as TGCAGTGCTAGCAGGGGGGTTGAAGCTTTCTTT.

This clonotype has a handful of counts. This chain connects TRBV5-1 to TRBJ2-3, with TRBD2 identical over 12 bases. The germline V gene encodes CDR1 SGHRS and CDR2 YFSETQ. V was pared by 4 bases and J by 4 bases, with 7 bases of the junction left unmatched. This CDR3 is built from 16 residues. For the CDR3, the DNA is TGCGCCAGCAGCCCTAGCGGGAGGGCCGGAGCAGATACGCAGTATTTT. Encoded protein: CASSPSGRAGADTQYF.

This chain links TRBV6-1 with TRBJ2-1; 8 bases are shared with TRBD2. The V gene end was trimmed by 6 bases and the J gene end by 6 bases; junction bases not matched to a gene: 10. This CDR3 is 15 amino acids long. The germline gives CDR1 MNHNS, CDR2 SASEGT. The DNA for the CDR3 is TGTGCCAGCAGAAATCCCGGGACTAGGGGCAATGAGCAGTTCTTC. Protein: CASRNPGTRGNEQFF.

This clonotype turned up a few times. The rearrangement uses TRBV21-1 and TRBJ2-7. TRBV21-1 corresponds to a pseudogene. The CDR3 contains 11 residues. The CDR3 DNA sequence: TGTGCCAGCAGACGACGATACGAGCAGTACTTC. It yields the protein CASRRRYEQYF.